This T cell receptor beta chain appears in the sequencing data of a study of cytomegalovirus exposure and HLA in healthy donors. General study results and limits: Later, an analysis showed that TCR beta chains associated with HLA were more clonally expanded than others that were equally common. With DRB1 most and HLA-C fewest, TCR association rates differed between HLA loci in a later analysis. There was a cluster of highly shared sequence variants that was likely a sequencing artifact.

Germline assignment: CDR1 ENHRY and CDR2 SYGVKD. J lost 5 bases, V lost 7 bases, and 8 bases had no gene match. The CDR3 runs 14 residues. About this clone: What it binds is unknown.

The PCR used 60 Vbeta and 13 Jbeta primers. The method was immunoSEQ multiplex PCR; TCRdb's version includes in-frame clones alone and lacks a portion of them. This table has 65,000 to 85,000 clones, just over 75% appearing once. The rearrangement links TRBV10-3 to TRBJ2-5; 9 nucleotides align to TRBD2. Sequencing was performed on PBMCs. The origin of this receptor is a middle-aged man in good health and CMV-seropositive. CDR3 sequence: CAITSGRSAETQYF. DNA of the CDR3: TGTGCCATCACCAGCGGGAGGTCTGCCGAGACCCAGTACTTC.